This TCR beta chain came from a study of T cells in Graves' hyperthyroidism and ophthalmopathy. Overall study results and limits: Before onset, ophthalmopathy was predicted by the model a median around 6.2 months earlier.

10 ml of fresh peripheral blood supplied the PBMCs. TCR beta CDR3 regions were amplified from RNA transcripts. TCR CDR3 underwent first-round RT-PCR with the HTBI primer set. One entry per CDR3 protein, called by TCRdb with MiXCR from the multiplex PCR reads. The data hold more than 500,000 distinct CDR3 sequences, with roughly 17% observed a single time. Ten or more counts support this clonotype. Its specificity is not known. This CDR3 region has 14 residues. V lost 0 bases and J lost 1, with 7 bases in between. Germline values: CDR1 SGHRS, CDR2 YFSETQ. The clonotype was recovered from a woman in her twenties or thirties with Graves' hyperthyroidism. The chain combines TRBV5-1 with TRBJ1-1, with D unclear. Sequenced: blood. This CDR3 reads CASSLETPNTEAFF. DNA for the CDR3: TGCGCCAGCAGCTTGGAAACACCGAACACTGAAGCTTTCTTT. The full variable domain, with the rest looked up from reference TRBV5-1 and TRBJ1-1, is KAGVTQTPRYLIKTRGQQVTLSCSPISGHRSVSWYQQTPGQGLQFLFEYFSETQRNKGNFPGRFSGRQFSNSRSEMNVSTLELGDSALYLCASSLETPNTEAFFGQGTRLTVV.